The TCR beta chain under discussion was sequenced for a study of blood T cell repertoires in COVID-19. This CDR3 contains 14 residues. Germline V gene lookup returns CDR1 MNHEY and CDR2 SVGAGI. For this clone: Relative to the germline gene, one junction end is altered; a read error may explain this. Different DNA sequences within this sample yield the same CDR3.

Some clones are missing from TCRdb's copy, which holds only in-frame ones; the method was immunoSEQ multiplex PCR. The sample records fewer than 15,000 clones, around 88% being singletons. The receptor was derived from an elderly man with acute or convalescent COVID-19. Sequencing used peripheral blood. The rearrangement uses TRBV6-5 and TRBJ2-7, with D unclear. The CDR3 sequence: CASSYSEAFGEQYF. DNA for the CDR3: TGTGCCAGCAGTTACTCAGAGGCCTTCGGCGAGCAGTACTTT.